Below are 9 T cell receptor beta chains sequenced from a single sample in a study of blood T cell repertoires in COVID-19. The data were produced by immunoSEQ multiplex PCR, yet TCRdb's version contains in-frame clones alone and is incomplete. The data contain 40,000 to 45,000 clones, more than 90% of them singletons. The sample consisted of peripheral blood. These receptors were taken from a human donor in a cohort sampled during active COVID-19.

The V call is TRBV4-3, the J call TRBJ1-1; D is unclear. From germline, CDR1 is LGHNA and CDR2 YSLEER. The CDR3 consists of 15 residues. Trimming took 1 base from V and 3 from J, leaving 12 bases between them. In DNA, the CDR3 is TGCGCCAGCAGCCAAGGGGTGGGGAGGGACACTGAAGCTTTCTTT. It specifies CASSQGVGRDTEAFF.

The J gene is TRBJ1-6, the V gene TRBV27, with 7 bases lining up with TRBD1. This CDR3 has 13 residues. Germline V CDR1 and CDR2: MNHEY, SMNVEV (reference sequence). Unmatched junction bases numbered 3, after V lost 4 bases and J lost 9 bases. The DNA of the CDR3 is TGTGCCAGCAGTTCCACAGGGGTTTCACCCCTCCACTTT. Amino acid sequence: CASSSTGVSPLHF.

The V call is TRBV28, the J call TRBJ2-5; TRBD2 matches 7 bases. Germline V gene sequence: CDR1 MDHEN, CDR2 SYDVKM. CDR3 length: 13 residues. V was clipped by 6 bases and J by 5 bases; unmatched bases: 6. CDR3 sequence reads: CASSPGEGETQYF. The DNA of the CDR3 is TGTGCCAGCAGCCCTGGGGAGGGGGAGACCCAGTACTTC.

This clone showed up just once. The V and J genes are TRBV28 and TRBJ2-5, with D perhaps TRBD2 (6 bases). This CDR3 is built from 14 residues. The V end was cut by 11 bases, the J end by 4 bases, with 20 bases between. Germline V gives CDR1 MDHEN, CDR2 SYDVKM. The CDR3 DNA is TGTGCCGTACGCGGGACCTCGGAGTCAGAGACCCAGTACTTC. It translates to CAVRGTSESETQYF.

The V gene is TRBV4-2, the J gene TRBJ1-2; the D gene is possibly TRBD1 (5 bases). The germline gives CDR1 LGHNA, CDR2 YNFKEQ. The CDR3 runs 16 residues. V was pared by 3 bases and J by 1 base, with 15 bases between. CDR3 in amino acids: CASSHGQGGSNYGYTF. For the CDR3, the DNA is TGTGCCAGCAGCCACGGCCAGGGTGGAAGTAACTATGGCTACACCTTC.

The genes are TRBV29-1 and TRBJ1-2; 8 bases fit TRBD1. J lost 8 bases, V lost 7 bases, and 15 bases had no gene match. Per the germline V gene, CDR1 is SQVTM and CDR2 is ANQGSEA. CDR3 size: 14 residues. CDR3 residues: CSAGTGDFFMGYTF. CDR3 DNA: TGCAGCGCAGGGACAGGCGATTTCTTTATGGGCTACACCTTC.

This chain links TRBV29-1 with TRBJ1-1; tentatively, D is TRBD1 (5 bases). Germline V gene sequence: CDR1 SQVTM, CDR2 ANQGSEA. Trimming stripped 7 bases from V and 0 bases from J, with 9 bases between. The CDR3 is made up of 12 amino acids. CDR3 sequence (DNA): TGCAGCGCGCAGGGTCTGAACACTGAAGCTTTCTTT. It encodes CSAQGLNTEAFF.

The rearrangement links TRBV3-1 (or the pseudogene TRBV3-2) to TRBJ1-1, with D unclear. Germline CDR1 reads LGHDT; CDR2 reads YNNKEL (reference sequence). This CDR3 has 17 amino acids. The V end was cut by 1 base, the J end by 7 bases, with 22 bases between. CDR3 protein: CASSQAPPSDEPGEAFF. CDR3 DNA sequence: TGTGCCAGCAGCCAAGCCCCTCCATCTGACGAGCCGGGTGAAGCTTTCTTT.

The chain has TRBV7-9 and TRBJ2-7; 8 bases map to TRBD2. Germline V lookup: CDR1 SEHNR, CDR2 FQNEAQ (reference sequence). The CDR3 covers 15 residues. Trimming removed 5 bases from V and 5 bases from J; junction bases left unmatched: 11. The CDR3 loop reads CASSPAGLAGNEQYF. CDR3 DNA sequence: TGTGCCAGCAGCCCTGCTGGACTAGCTGGGAACGAGCAGTACTTC.